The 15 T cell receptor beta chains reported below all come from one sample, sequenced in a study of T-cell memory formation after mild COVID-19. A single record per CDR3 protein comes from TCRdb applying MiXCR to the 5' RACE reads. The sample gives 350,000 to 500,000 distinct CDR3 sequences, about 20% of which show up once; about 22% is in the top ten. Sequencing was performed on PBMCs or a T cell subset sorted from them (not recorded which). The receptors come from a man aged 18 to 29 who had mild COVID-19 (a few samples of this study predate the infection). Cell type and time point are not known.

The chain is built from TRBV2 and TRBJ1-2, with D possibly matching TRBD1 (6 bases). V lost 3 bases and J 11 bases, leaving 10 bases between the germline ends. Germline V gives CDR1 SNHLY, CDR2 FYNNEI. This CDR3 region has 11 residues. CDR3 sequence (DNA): TGTGCCAGCAGTGATAGGGGGGGTTACACCTTC. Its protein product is CASSDRGGYTF.

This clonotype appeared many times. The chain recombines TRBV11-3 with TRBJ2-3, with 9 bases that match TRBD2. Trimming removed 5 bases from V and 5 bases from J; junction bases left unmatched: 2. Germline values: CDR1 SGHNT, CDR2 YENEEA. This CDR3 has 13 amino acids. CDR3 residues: CASSAGGGDTQYF. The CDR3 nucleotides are TGTGCCAGCAGCGCGGGGGGGGGAGATACGCAGTATTTT.

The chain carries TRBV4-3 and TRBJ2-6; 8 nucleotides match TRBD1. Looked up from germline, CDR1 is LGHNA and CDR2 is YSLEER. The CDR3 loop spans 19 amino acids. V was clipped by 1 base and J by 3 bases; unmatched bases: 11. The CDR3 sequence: CASSQVPGTGGYGANVLTF. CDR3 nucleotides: TGCGCCAGCAGCCAAGTCCCTGGGACAGGCGGCTATGGGGCCAACGTCCTGACTTTC.

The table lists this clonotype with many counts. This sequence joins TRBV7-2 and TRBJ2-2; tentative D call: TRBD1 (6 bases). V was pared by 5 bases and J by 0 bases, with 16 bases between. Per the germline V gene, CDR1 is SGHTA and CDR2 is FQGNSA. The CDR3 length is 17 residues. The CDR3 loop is CASSAQPGQTNTGELFF. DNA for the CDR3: TGTGCCAGCAGCGCACAGCCGGGACAAACGAACACCGGGGAGCTGTTTTTT.

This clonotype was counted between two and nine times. The CDR3 DNA is TGTGCCAGCGGTCGACTAGCGGGGGGCCCACGTCAAGAGACCCAGTACTTC. Protein sequence: CASGRLAGGPRQETQYF. The rearrangement links TRBV7-9 to TRBJ2-5, with 13 bases aligning to TRBD2. With 8 bases clipped from V and 2 bases from J, the junction kept 11 bases outside the gene matches. The length of the CDR3 is 17 residues. CDR1 is SEHNR and CDR2 is FQNEAQ in the germline V gene (reference sequence).

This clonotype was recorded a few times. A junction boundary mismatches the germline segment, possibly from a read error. CDR3 DNA: TGTGCCAGCAGTATCCAAGGGACCCAGTACTTC. Protein product: CASSIQGTQYF. This chain uses TRBV12-3 or TRBV12-4 with TRBJ2-5; D unclear. This CDR3 is 11 amino acids long.

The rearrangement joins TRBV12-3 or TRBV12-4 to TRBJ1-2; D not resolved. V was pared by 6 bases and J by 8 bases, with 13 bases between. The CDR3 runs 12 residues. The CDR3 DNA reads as TGTGCCAGCAGGAGGACGCAGGTCGGCTACACCTTC. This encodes CASRRTQVGYTF.

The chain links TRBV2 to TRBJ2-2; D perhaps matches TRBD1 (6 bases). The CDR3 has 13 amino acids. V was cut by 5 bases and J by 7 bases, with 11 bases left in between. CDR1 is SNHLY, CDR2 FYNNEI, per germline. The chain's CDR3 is CASSPWTDGELFF. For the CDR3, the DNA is TGTGCCAGCAGTCCCTGGACAGACGGGGAGCTGTTTTTT.

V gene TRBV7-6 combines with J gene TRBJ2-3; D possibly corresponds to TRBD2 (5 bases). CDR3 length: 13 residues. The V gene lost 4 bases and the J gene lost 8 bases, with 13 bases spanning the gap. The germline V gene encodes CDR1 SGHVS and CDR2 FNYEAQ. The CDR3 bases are TGTGCCAGCAGCTCGATTACGGCGGGTACGCAGTATTTT. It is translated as CASSSITAGTQYF.

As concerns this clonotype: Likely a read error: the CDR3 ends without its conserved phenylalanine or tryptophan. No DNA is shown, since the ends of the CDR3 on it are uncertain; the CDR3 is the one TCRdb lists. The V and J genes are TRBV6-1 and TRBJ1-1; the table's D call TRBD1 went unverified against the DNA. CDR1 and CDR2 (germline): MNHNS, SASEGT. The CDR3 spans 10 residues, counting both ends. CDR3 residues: CASSEVAPRL.

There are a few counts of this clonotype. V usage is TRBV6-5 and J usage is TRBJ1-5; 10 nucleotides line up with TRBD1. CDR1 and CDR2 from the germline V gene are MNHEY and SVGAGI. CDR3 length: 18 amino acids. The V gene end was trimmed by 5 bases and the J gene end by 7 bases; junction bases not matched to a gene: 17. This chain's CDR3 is CASSPLHLGQGTRQPQHF. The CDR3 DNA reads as TGTGCCAGCAGTCCCCTCCATCTGGGACAGGGGACTCGACAGCCCCAGCATTTT.

In nucleotides, the CDR3 is TGCGCCAGCAGTTGGGGACTAGTTTCTTCCACCGGGGAGCTGTTTTTT. As protein: CASSWGLVSSTGELFF. The chain uses TRBV5-1 and TRBJ2-2, with TRBD2 identical over 8 bases. Per the germline V gene, CDR1 is SGHRS and CDR2 is YFSETQ. J lost 4 bases, V lost 5 bases, and 10 bases had no gene match. The length of the CDR3 is 16 residues. The complete variable domain, with remaining parts taken from reference TRBV5-1 and TRBJ2-2, reads KAGVTQTPRYLIKTRGQQVTLSCSPISGHRSVSWYQQTPGQGLQFLFEYFSETQRNKGNFPGRFSGRQFSNSRSEMNVSTLELGDSALYLCASSWGLVSSTGELFFGEGSRLTVL.

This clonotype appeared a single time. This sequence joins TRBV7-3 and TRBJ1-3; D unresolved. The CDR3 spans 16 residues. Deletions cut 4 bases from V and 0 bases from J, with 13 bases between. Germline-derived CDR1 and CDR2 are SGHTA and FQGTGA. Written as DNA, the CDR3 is TGTGCCAGCAGCTCTGGGCAGGCCGGCTCTGGAAACACCATATATTTT. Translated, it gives CASSSGQAGSGNTIYF.

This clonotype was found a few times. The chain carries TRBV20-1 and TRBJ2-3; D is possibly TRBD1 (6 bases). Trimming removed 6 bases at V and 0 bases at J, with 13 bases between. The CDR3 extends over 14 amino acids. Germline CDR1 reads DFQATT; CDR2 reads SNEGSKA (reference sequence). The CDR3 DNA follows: TGCAGTGCGAAGACAGGCTCAAGCACAGATACGCAGTATTTT. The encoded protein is CSAKTGSSTDTQYF.

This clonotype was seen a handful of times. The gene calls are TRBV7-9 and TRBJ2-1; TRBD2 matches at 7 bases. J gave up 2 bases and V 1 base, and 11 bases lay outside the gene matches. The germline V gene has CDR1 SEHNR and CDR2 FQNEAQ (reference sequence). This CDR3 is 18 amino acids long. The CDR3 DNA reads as TGTGCCAGCAGCTTAGGGATCGGGGGGTCGGGTCCCTACAATGAGCAGTTCTTC. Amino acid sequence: CASSLGIGGSGPYNEQFF.